The 30 T cell receptor beta chains given below trace back to one sample, sequenced in a study of blood T cell repertoires in COVID-19. Data came from immunoSEQ multiplex PCR; TCRdb stores just in-frame clones and leaves some out. The table shows 150,000 to 200,000 clones, with about four fifths occurring only once. Specimen: peripheral blood. These receptors came from a man in his 60s with active or convalescent COVID-19.

The V gene is TRBV5-1, the J gene TRBJ2-7, with D perhaps TRBD2 (6 bases). Per the germline V gene, CDR1 is SGHRS and CDR2 is YFSETQ. The CDR3 has 16 amino acids. Trimming took off 4 bases at V and 0 bases at J, with 17 bases between the two ends. DNA for the CDR3: TGCGCCAGCAGCCAGGGAGACGGGGGAAGCTCCTACGAGCAGTACTTC. Translation: CASSQGDGGSSYEQYF.

V and J are TRBV19 and TRBJ1-1, with TRBD1 as a possible D gene (6 bases). This CDR3 is 15 amino acids long. The V end was cut by 4 bases, the J end by 3 bases, with 15 bases between. CDR1 and CDR2 (germline): LNHDA, SQIVND (reference sequence). The CDR3, as DNA: TGTGCCAGTAGTAACATCAGGGGTGGTCACACTGAAGCTTTCTTT. It translates to CASSNIRGGHTEAFF.

V and J are TRBV6-1 and TRBJ1-2, with D unresolved. Trimming shortened V by 4 bases and J by 1 base, and 16 bases separated the two germline ends. The V gene's germline CDR1 is MNHNS and CDR2 SASEGT. This CDR3 has 16 amino acids. The CDR3 spells CASSVPSMTYNYGYTF. The CDR3 coding sequence is TGTGCCAGCAGTGTACCCTCAATGACATATAACTATGGCTACACCTTC.

This chain connects TRBV19 to TRBJ2-2; TRBD2 matches 8 bases. This CDR3 is 15 amino acids long. Germline values: CDR1 LNHDA, CDR2 SQIVND (reference sequence). V dropped 5 bases and J dropped 7; count of bases not matched to a gene: 9. CDR3 bases: TGTGCCAGTAGTTTGTCGGGAGGGCCAGGCGGGGAGCTGTTTTTT. Protein product: CASSLSGGPGGELFF.

The chain combines TRBV6-5 with TRBJ1-1, with D possibly matching TRBD1 (5 bases). V lost 10 bases, J lost 7 bases, and 22 bases lay in between. Germline V gene data show CDR1 as MNHEY and CDR2 as SVGAGI. This CDR3 spans 14 amino acids. In nucleotides, the CDR3 is TGTGCCACCCAGCCAGGACACGCGAAGGGTGAAGCTTTCTTT. This codes for CATQPGHAKGEAFF.

The table lists this clone with a count of one. The chain uses TRBV6-6 and TRBJ2-3; 9 bases fit TRBD1. Germline loops: CDR1 MNHNY, CDR2 SVGAGI (reference sequence). Trimming removed 6 bases from V and 4 bases from J; junction bases left unmatched: 23. This CDR3 comprises 20 residues. CDR3 nucleotides: TGTGCCAGCAGCCTGACGGGGGGACAGGGCTTCGCGGGATTTTCAGATACGCAGTATTTT. Translation: CASSLTGGQGFAGFSDTQYF.

The chain is built from TRBV28 and TRBJ1-2; 7 bases align to TRBD1. The germline V gene encodes CDR1 MDHEN and CDR2 SYDVKM. J lost 5 bases, V lost 8 bases, and 2 bases had no gene match. This CDR3 has 11 residues. CDR3 residues: CASGTEYGYTF. In DNA form, the CDR3 reads TGTGCCAGCGGGACAGAGTATGGCTACACCTTC.

V is TRBV19 and J is TRBJ1-5; TRBD1 aligns across 8 bases. The length of the CDR3 is 17 residues. V lost 3 bases to trimming and J lost 1 base; unmatched junction nucleotides: 8. Germline CDR1 LNHDA, CDR2 SQIVND (reference sequence). The CDR3 bases are TGTGCCAGTAGTATTCGGCAGGGGGCGGGAAGCAATCAGCCCCAGCATTTT. It specifies CASSIRQGAGSNQPQHF.

J is TRBJ1-2 and V is TRBV29-1; 8 nucleotides agree with TRBD1. V lost 4 bases, J lost 5 bases, and 9 bases stayed unmatched. CDR1 SQVTM and CDR2 ANQGSEA come from the germline V gene. This CDR3 region has 14 residues. CDR3 in amino acids: CSVGEGTGRYGYTF. The CDR3 DNA reads TGCAGCGTTGGGGAAGGGACAGGACGGTATGGCTACACCTTC.

The gene calls are TRBV6-1 and TRBJ2-4; a weak D match, TRBD2 (6 bases). CDR1 is MNHNS and CDR2 is SASEGT in the germline V gene. Trimming stripped 3 bases from V and 0 bases from J, with 9 bases between. This CDR3 region has 15 residues. This CDR3 is CASSDLGLAKNIQYF. DNA for the CDR3: TGTGCCAGCAGTGATTTGGGACTAGCCAAAAACATTCAGTACTTC.

The chain couples TRBV6-8 to TRBJ1-6; 11 bases agree with TRBD1. Unmatched junction bases numbered 10, after V lost 8 bases and J lost 1 base. The CDR3 extends over 18 amino acids. Germline lookup yields CDR1 MNHGY and CDR2 SAAAGT. The CDR3 nucleotides read TGTGCCAGCTATAAAGGGGACAGGGGGTTTTCCTATAATTCACCCCTCCACTTT. Translated: CASYKGDRGFSYNSPLHF.

The rearrangement uses TRBV27 and TRBJ2-3, with D possibly matching TRBD1 (6 bases). This CDR3 is built from 15 residues. Looked up from germline, CDR1 is MNHEY and CDR2 is SMNVEV (reference sequence). Trimming took 5 bases from V and 1 from J, leaving 13 bases between them. CDR3 bases: TGTGCCAGCAGTGGTGCCAGGGGTGGCACAGATACGCAGTATTTT. The encoded protein is CASSGARGGTDTQYF.

The chain carries TRBV7-9 and TRBJ1-6, with no clear D. CDR3 length: 12 amino acids. Trimming stripped 6 bases from V and 11 bases from J, with 11 bases between. Germline V gene lookup returns CDR1 SEHNR and CDR2 FQNEAQ (reference sequence). The CDR3 is CASSRAGAPLHF. The CDR3 bases are TGTGCCAGCAGTCGAGCCGGGGCACCCCTCCACTTT.

This chain joins TRBV5-3 and TRBJ1-2, with 7 nucleotides matching TRBD1. TRBV5-3 falls under the ORF class, with uncertain function. The junction had 5 bases not matched to a gene; V was cut back by 2 bases and J by 4 bases. The CDR3 consists of 14 residues. The CDR3 DNA follows: TGTGCCAGAAGCTTCCTGACAGGGAGCTATGGCTACACCTTC. It codes for CARSFLTGSYGYTF.

This clone was observed a handful of times. V is TRBV13 and J is TRBJ1-4; TRBD1 might be the D (6 bases). Germline-derived CDR1 and CDR2 are PRHDT and FYEKMQ (reference sequence). The CDR3 is made up of 16 amino acids. The V and J ends lost 0 bases and 7 bases respectively, with 15 bases between them. This CDR3 is CASSLGLTGKVEKLFF. The CDR3 bases are TGTGCCAGCAGCTTAGGCCTAACAGGGAAGGTTGAAAAACTGTTTTTT.

The chain couples TRBV3-1 (or the pseudogene TRBV3-2) to TRBJ1-4, with D tentatively TRBD1 (6 bases). This CDR3 is built from 16 residues. Trimming shortened V by 0 bases and J by 8 bases, and 16 bases separated the two germline ends. CDR1 is LGHDT and CDR2 is YNNKEL in the germline V gene (reference sequence). The CDR3 region has the DNA TGTGCCAGCAGCCAAGATCAGACAGGACGTAGGGAAAAACTGTTTTTT. Translating gives CASSQDQTGRREKLFF.

The V and J genes are TRBV14 and TRBJ1-1, with D tentatively TRBD1 (5 bases). The CDR3 loop spans 13 amino acids. The V end was cut by 7 bases, the J end by 5 bases, with 14 bases between. Germline CDR1 reads SGHDN; CDR2 reads FVKESK. CDR3 bases: TGTGCCAGCACCGTAGGGGTGAGGACTGAAGCTTTCTTT. Translating it yields CASTVGVRTEAFF.

This clone was counted a few times. The chain is built from TRBV12-3 or TRBV12-4 and TRBJ1-2; D gene unclear. V lost 4 bases to trimming and J lost 7 bases, with 4 bases between them. The CDR3 runs 10 residues. The CDR3 spells CASSYGGYTF. The CDR3 DNA reads as TGTGCCAGCAGTTACGGTGGCTACACCTTC.

The chain couples TRBV7-9 to TRBJ1-6; TRBD1 might be the D (5 bases). With 5 bases removed from V and 10 bases from J, the gap between germline ends came to 15 bases. CDR3 length: 14 amino acids. Germline V gene sequence: CDR1 SEHNR, CDR2 FQNEAQ (reference sequence). Here the CDR3 reads CASSQDTGRSPLHF. Here the CDR3 DNA reads TGTGCCAGCAGCCAGGACACCGGTCGATCACCCCTCCACTTT.

The V call is TRBV20-1, the J call TRBJ1-1, with a weak D call TRBD1 (5 bases). The better agreement between TRBJ2-3 and the DNA end casts doubt on the J call. The length of the CDR3 is 10 residues. Germline V gene data show CDR1 as DFQATT and CDR2 as SNEGSKA (reference sequence). The CDR3 loop is CSAPQGQQYF. The CDR3 DNA is TGCAGTGCTCCCCAAGGACAGCAGTATTTT.

This clone was observed once. The chain has TRBV10-1 and TRBJ1-1, with D unresolved. This CDR3 contains 14 residues. Trimming removed 5 bases at V and 10 bases at J, with 20 bases between. Germline V CDR1 and CDR2: WNHNN, SYGVQD (reference sequence). CDR3 bases: TGCGCCAGCAGTTTGGACGGTAATGGGCGGGGAGCTTTCTTT. As protein: CASSLDGNGRGAFF.

The rearrangement links TRBV2 to TRBJ1-2; D is unresolved. Germline CDR1 SNHLY, CDR2 FYNNEI. V lost 3 bases to trimming and J lost 7 bases, with 6 bases between them. The CDR3 consists of 11 residues. CDR3 coding DNA: TGTGCCAGCAGTGACCCTCGTGGCTACACCTTC. The encoded protein is CASSDPRGYTF.

This clone was picked up a small number of times. The DNA for the CDR3 is TGTGCCAGCAGCTTCCACACCGAGCAGTACTTC. Translated, it gives CASSFHTEQYF. This chain connects TRBV11-2 to TRBJ2-7, with D unresolved. CDR1 SGHAT and CDR2 FQNNGV come from the germline V gene. V was cut by 3 bases and J by 6 bases, with 6 bases left in between. CDR3 length: 11 residues. Combining the CDR3 with reference TRBV11-2 and TRBJ2-7 gives the whole variable domain EAGVAQSPRYKIIEKRQSVAFWCNPISGHATLYWYQQILGQGPKLLIQFQNNGVVDDSQLPKDRFSAERLKGVDSTLKIQPAKLEDSAVYLCASSFHTEQYFGPGTRLTVT.

This clone was observed a single time. The V gene is TRBV3-1 (or the pseudogene TRBV3-2), the J gene TRBJ2-3; 11 positions agree with TRBD2. The CDR3 is 15 residues long. The V gene end was trimmed by 4 bases and the J gene end by 1 base; junction bases not matched to a gene: 1. CDR1 is LGHDT, CDR2 YNNKEL, per germline (reference sequence). The CDR3 here is CASSPLAGGTDTQYF. DNA for the CDR3: TGTGCCAGCAGCCCACTAGCGGGGGGCACAGATACGCAGTATTTT.

CDR3 residues: CASRRGTSGSYEQYF. The CDR3 DNA reads as TGTGCCAGCAGAAGGGGGACTAGCGGGTCCTACGAGCAGTACTTC. This chain links TRBV7-2 with TRBJ2-7; the match to TRBD2 covers 12 bases. This CDR3 has 15 amino acids. Germline CDR1 reads SGHTA; CDR2 reads FQGNSA. V trimming: 6 bases; J trimming: 1 base; junction bases outside the gene matches: 4.

The rearrangement links TRBV2 to TRBJ2-1, with 8 bases matching TRBD2. Germline values: CDR1 SNHLY, CDR2 FYNNEI. This CDR3 is 17 amino acids long. With 2 bases clipped from V and 6 bases from J, the junction kept 12 bases outside the gene matches. The CDR3 DNA reads as TGTGCCAGCAGTGAATGGAGCGCAGCGGGAGCCGGCAATGAGCAGTTCTTC. Residues: CASSEWSAAGAGNEQFF.

This clone was recorded a few times. This chain uses TRBV6-5 with TRBJ1-6; the match to TRBD1 covers 9 bases. Germline values: CDR1 MNHEY, CDR2 SVGAGI. J lost 7 bases, V lost 2 bases, and 3 bases had no gene match. The CDR3 extends over 15 amino acids. The chain's CDR3 is CASSYGGQGNSPLHF. In nucleotides, the CDR3 is TGTGCCAGCAGTTACGGGGGACAGGGCAATTCACCCCTCCACTTT.

CDR3 sequence: CASSNGGNYEKLFF. Written as DNA, the CDR3 is TGCGCCAGCAGCAATGGGGGGAATTATGAAAAACTGTTTTTT. The rearrangement joins TRBV5-1 to TRBJ1-4, with D possibly TRBD1 on 5 matching bases. V lost 4 bases, J lost 6 bases, and 13 bases lay in between. Germline V lookup: CDR1 SGHRS, CDR2 YFSETQ. This CDR3 has 14 amino acids.

There are a few counts of this clone. CDR3 nucleotides: TGTGCCAGCAGCGTAGATGGCGGAGTAGAAGCTTTCTTT. Protein sequence: CASSVDGGVEAFF. The genes are TRBV9 and TRBJ1-1; D is uncertain. Trimming stripped 0 bases from V and 8 bases from J, with 11 bases between. The CDR3 is 13 amino acids. The germline V gene has CDR1 SGDLS and CDR2 YYNGEE.

A remark on this clone: A read error may explain this, as a much larger clone is one base away. The gene calls are TRBV7-6 and TRBJ1-1, with D tentatively TRBD1 (5 bases). Germline CDR1 and CDR2: SGHVS and FNYEAQ. This CDR3 spans 14 amino acids. V was clipped by 1 base and J by 1 base, with 7 bases between them. CDR3 DNA sequence: TGTGCCAGCAGCTTAGTCGGGGGGAACACTGAAGCTTTCTTT. Amino acid sequence: CASSLVGGNTEAFF.